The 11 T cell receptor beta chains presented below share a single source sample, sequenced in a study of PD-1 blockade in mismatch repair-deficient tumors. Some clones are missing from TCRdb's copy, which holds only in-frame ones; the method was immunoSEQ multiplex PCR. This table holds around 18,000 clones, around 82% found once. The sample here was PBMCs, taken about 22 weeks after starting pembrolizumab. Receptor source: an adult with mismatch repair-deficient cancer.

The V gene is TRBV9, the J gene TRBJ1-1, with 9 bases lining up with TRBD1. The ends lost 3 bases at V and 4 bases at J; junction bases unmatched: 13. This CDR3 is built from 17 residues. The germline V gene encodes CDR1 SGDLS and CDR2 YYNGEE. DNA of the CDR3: TGTGCCAGCAGCGCCGTCCCGGGACAGGGTCGGGGCACTGAAGCTTTCTTT. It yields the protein CASSAVPGQGRGTEAFF.

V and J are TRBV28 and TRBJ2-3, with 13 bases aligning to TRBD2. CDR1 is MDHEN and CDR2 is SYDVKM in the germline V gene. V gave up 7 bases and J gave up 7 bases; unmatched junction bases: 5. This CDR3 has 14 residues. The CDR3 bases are TGTGCCAGCAAACTAGCGGGAGGGCTATATACGCAGTATTTT. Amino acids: CASKLAGGLYTQYF.

The CDR3 bases are TGTGCCAGCAGACCCAGGACAGGGAATAACTATGGCTACACCTTC. Translation: CASRPRTGNNYGYTF. This chain uses TRBV2 with TRBJ1-2, with TRBD1 matching over 8 bases. Germline V lookup: CDR1 SNHLY, CDR2 FYNNEI. Germline trimming cut 6 bases from V and 1 base from J; bases unmatched to any gene: 7. This CDR3 spans 15 amino acids.

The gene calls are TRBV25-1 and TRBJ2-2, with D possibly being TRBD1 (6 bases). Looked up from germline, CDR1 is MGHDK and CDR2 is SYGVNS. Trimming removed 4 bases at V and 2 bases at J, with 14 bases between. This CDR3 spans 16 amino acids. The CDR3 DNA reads TGTGCCAGCAGTGCCGACAGGCTATTTAACACCGGGGAGCTGTTTTTT. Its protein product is CASSADRLFNTGELFF.

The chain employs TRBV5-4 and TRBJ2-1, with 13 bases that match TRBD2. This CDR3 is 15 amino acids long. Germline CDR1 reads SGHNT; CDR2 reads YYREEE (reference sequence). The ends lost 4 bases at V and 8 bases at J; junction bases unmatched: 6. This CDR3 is CASSRTSGSADEQFF. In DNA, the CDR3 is TGTGCCAGCAGCCGGACTAGCGGGAGTGCAGATGAGCAGTTCTTC.

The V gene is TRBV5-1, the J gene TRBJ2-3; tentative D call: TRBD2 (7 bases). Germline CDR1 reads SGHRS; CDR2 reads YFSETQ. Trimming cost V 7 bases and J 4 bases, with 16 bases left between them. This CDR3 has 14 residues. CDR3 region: CASSRGGTPDTQYF. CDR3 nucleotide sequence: TGCGCCAGCTCTAGGGGGGGAACACCAGATACGCAGTATTTT.

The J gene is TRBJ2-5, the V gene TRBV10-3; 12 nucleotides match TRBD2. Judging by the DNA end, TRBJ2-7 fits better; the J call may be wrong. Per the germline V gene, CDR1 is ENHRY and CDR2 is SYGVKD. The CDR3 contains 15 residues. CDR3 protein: CAISDPSGRGYEQYF. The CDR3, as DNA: TGTGCCATCAGTGATCCTAGCGGGAGGGGCTACGAGCAGTACTTC.

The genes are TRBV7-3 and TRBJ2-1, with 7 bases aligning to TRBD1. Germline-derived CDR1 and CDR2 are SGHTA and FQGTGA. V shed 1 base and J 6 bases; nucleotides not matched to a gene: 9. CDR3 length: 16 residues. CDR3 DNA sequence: TGTGCCAGCAGCTTAATGGGGGCCGGGACAGTCAATGAGCAGTTCTTC. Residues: CASSLMGAGTVNEQFF.

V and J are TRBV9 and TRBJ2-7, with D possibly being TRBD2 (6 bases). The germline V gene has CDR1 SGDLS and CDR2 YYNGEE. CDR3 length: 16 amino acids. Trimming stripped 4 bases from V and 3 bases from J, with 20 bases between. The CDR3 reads CASSPRGSLLDYEQYF. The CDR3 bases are TGTGCCAGCAGCCCCCGGGGGAGTTTACTCGACTACGAGCAGTACTTC.

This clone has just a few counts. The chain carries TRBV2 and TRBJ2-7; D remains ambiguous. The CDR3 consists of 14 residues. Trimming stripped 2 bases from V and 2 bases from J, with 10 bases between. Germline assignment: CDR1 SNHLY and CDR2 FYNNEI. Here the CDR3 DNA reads TGTGCCAGCAGTGAAAGTGAGGTAACCTACGAGCAGTACTTC. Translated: CASSESEVTYEQYF.

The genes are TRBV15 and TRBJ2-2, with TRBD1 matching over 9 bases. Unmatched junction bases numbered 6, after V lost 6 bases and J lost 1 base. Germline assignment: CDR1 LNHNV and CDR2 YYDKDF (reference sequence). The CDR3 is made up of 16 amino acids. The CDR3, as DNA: TGTGCCACCAGGAGACCGGGACAGGGGAACACCGGGGAGCTGTTTTTT. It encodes CATRRPGQGNTGELFF.